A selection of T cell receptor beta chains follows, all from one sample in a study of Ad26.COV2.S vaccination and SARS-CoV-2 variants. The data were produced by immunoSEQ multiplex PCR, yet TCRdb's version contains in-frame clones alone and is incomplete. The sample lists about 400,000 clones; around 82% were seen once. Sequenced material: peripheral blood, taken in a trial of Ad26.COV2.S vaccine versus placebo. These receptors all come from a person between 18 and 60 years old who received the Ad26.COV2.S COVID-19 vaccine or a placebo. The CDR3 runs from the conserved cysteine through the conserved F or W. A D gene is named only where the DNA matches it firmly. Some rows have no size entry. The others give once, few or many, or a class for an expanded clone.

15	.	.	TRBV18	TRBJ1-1	TGTGCCAGCTCACCAACGGCGGTCGTGAACACTGAAGCTTTCTTT	CASSPTAVVNTEAFF
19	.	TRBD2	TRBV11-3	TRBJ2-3	TGTGCCAGCAGCCACTTCAATTTCCCGACTAGCGGCCCCGGGGATACGCAGTATTTT	CASSHFNFPTSGPGDTQYF
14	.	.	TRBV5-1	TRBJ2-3	TGCGCCAGCAGCCCGGGACGGGGCACAGATACGCAGTATTTT	CASSPGRGTDTQYF
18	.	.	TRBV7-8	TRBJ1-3	TGTGCCAGCAGCTTAGCTCGTGTTCGGGCATCGCCTTCGAACACCATATATTTT	CASSLARVRASPSNTIYF
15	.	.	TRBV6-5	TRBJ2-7	TGTGCCAGCAGCCCCCGGCGGGCCCCCTCCTACGAGCAGTACTTC	CASSPRRAPSYEQYF
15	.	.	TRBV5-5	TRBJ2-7	TGTGCCAGCAGCTTTTTTCCAGGGCCATCCTACGAGCAGTACTTC	CASSFFPGPSYEQYF
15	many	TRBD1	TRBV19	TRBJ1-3	TGTGCCAGTAGTATATACAGGGGATCTGGAAACACCATATATTTT	CASSIYRGSGNTIYF
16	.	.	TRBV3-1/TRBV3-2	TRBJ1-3	TGTGCCAGCAGCCACATCGGGGGGGGGCCTGGAAACACCATATATTTT	CASSHIGGGPGNTIYF
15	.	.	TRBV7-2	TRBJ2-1	TGTGCCAGCAGCTTATTAGGGGGGTTCGACAATGAGCAGTTCTTC	CASSLLGGFDNEQFF
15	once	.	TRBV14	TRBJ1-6	TGTGCCAGCAGCCAACGGGCAGTTTTGAATTCACCCCTCCACTTT	CASSQRAVLNSPLHF
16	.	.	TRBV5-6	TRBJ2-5	TGTGCCAGCAGCTTCCTAAGGGGGAATAGGAAAGAGACCCAGTACTTC	CASSFLRGNRKETQYF
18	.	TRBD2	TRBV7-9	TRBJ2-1	TGTGCCAGCAGCTTAGCCGGACTAGCGGGAGGGTGGTCCAATGAGCAGTTCTTC	CASSLAGLAGGWSNEQFF
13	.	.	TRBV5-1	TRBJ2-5	TGCGCCAGCAGCTTGTTGAGGAGAGAGACCCAGTACTTC	CASSLLRRETQYF
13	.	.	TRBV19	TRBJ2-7	TGTGCCAGTAGTATCCGGGTCCACTACGAGCAGTACTTC	CASSIRVHYEQYF
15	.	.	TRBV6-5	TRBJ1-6	TGTGCCAGCAGTTACTCGAGCCGGGGATATTCACCCCTCCACTTT	CASSYSSRGYSPLHF
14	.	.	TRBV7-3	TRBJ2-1	TGTGCCAGCAGCCAGACCGGGGGTCACAATGAGCAGTTCTTC	CASSQTGGHNEQFF
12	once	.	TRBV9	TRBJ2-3	TGTGCCAGCAGCGTAGCAACAGATACGCAGTATTTT	CASSVATDTQYF
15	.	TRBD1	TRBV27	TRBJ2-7	TGTGCCAGCAGTTCCCCGGGACAGGCTCCCTACGAGCAGTACTTC	CASSSPGQAPYEQYF
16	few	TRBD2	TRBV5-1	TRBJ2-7	TGCGCCAGCAGCTTGCCGCTTAGCGGGTCCTCCTACGAGCAGTACTTC	CASSLPLSGSSYEQYF
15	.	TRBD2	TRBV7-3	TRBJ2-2	TGTGCCAGCAGCTTAGGACTAGCGGGCACCGGGGAGCTGTTTTTT	CASSLGLAGTGELFF
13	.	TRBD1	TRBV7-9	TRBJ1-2	TGTGCCAGCAGCGCCGACAGGGGGCTCGGCTACACCTTC	CASSADRGLGYTF
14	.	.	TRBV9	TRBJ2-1	TGTGCCAGCAGGCCGTTAAGCTCCTACAATGAGCAGTTCTTC	CASRPLSSYNEQFF
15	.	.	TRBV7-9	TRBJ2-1	TGTGCCAGCAGCCCTACACAAGGACAGTACAATGAGCAGTTCTTC	CASSPTQGQYNEQFF
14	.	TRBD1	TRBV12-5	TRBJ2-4	TGTGCTAGTGGTTTGACAGGGGGCCCAAACATTCAGTACTTC	CASGLTGGPNIQYF
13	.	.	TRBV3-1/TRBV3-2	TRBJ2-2	TGTGCCAGCAGCATACTACGCGGCGGGGAGCTGTTTTTT	CASSILRGGELFF